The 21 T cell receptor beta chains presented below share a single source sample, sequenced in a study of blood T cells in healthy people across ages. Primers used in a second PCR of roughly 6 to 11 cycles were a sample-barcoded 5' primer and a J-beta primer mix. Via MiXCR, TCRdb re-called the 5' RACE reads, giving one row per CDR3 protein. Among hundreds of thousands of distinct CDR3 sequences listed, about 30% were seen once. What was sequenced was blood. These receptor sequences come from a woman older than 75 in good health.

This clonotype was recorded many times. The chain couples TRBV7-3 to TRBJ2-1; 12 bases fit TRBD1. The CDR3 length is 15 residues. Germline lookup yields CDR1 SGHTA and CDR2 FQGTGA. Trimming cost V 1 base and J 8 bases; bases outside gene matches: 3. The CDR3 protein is CASSLMGQGAYEQFF. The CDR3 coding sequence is TGTGCCAGCAGCTTAATGGGACAGGGGGCCTATGAGCAGTTCTTC.

The CDR3 loop reads CSASGRTSGSSYNEQFF. DNA of the CDR3: TGCAGTGCTAGTGGCAGGACTAGCGGGAGTTCCTACAATGAGCAGTTCTTC. This rearrangement joins TRBV20-1 to TRBJ2-1; TRBD2 matches 13 bases. Trimming removed 3 bases from V and 1 base from J; junction bases left unmatched: 6. The CDR3 is 17 residues long. CDR1 is DFQATT and CDR2 is SNEGSKA in the germline V gene (reference sequence).

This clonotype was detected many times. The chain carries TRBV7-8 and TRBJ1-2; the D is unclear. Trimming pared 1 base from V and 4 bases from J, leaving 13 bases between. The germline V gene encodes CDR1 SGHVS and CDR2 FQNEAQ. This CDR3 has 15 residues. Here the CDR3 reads CASSLGGAAPYGYTF. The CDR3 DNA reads TGTGCCAGCAGCTTAGGAGGTGCGGCTCCCTATGGCTACACCTTC. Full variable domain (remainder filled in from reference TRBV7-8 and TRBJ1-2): GAGVSQSPRYKVAKRGQDVALRCDPISGHVSLFWYQQALGQGPEFLTYFQNEAQLDKSGLPSDRFFAERPEGSVSTLKIQRTQQEDSAVYLCASSLGGAAPYGYTFGSGTRLTVV.

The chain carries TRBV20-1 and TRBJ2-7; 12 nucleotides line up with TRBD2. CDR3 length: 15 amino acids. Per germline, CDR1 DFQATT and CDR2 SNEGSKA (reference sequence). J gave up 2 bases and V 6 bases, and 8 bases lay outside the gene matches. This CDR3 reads CSANNLAGGTYEQYF. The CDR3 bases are TGCAGTGCCAACAACCTAGCGGGGGGGACCTACGAGCAGTACTTC.

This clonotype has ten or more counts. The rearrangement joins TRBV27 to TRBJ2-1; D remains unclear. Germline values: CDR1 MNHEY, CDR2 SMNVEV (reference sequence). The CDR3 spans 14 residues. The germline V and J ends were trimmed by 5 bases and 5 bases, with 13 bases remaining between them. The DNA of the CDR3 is TGTGCCAGCAGTATCTCAAGGTTACACAATGAGCAGTTCTTC. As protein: CASSISRLHNEQFF.

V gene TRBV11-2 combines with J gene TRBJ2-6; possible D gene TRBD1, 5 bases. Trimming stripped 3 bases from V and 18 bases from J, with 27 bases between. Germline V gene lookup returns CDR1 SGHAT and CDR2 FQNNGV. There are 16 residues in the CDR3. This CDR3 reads CASSFPALSGANARTF. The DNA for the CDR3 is TGTGCCAGCAGCTTCCCTGCCCTCTCTGGGGCCAACGCCCGGACTTTC.

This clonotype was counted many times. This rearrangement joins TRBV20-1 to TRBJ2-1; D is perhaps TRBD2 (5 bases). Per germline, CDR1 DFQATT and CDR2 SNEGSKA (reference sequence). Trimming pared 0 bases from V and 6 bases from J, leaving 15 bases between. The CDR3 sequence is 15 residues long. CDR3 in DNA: TGCAGTGCTAGAGAAGTGGCGGGTCCTGCCAATGAGCAGTTCTTC. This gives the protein CSAREVAGPANEQFF.

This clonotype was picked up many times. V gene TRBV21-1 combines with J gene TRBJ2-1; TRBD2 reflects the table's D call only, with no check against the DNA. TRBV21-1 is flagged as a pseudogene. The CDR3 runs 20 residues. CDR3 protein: CASSNTIGTSGGLSYNEQFF. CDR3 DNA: TGTGCCAGCAGCAACACCATTGGGACTAGCGGGGGTCTCTCCTACAATGAGCAGTTCTTC.

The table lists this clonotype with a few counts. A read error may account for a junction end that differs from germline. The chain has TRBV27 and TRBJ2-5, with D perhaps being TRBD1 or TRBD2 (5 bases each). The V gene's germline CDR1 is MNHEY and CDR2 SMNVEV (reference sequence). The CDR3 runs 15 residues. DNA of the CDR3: TGTGTCAGCAGTCTTTATTCGGGACGCAAAGAGACCCAGTACTTC. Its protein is CVSSLYSGRKETQYF.

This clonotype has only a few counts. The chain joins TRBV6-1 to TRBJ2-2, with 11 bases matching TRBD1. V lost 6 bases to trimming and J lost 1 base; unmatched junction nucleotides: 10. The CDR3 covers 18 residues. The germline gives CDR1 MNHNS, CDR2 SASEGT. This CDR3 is CASRLAGTGGGNTGELFF. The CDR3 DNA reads TGTGCCAGCAGACTTGCCGGGACAGGGGGTGGGAACACCGGGGAGCTGTTTTTT.

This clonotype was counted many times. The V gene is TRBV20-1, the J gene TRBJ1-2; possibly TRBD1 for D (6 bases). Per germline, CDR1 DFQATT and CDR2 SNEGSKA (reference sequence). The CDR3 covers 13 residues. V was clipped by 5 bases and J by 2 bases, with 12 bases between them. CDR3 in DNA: TGCAGTGCTTTTGGGACACCAAACTATGGCTACACCTTC. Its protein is CSAFGTPNYGYTF.

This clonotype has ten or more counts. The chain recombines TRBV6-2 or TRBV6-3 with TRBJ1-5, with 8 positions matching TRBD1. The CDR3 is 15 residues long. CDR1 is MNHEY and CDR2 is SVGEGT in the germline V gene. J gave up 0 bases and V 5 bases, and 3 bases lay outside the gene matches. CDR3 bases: TGTGCCAGCAGTGACAGGGGCTATAGCAATCAGCCCCAGCATTTT. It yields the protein CASSDRGYSNQPQHF.

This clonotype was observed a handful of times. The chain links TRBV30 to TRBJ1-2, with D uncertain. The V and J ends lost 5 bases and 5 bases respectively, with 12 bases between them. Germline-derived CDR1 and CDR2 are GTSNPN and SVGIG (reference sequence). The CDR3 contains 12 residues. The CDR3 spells CAWLVLGYGYTF. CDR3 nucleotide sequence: TGTGCCTGGTTGGTCCTGGGTTATGGCTACACCTTC.

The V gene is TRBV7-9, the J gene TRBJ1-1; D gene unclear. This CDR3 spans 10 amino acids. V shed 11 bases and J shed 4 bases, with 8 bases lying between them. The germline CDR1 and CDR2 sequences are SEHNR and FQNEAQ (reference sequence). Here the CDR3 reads CALLSTEAFF. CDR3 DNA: TGTGCCCTGCTTAGCACTGAAGCTTTCTTT.

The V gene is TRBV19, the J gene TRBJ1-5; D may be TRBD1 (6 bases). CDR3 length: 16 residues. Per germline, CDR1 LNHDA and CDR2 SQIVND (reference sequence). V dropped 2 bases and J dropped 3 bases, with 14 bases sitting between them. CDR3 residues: CASSIKGDKFNQPQHF. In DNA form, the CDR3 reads TGTGCCAGTAGTATAAAGGGGGACAAGTTCAATCAGCCCCAGCATTTT.

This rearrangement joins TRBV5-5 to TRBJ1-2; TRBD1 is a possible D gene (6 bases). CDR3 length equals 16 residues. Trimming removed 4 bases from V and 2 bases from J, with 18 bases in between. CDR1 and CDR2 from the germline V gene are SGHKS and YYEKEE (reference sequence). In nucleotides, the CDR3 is TGTGCCAGCAGCCCGACCCCGGGACACAAGAACTATGGCTACACCTTC. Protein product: CASSPTPGHKNYGYTF.

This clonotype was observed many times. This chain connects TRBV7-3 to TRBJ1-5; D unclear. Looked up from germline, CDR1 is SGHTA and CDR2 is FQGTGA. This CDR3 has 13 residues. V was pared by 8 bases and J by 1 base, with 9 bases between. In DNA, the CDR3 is TGTGCCAGCTCCCAAGGGAGCAATCAGCCCCAGCATTTT. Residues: CASSQGSNQPQHF.

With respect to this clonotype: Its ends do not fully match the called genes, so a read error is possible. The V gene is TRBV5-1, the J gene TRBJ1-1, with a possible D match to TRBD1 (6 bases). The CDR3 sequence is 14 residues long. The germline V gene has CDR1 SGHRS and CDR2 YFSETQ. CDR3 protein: CASRGGFMNTEVFF. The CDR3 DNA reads TGCGCCAGCAGAGGGGGTTTCATGAACACTGAAGTTTTCTTT.

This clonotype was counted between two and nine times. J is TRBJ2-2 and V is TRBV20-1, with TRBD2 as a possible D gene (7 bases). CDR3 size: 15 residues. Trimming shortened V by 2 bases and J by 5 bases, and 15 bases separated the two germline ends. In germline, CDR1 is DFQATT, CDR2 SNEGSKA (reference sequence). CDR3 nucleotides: TGCAGTGCTAGATACAGGGAGGGACGGACCGGGGAGCTGTTTTTT. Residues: CSARYREGRTGELFF.

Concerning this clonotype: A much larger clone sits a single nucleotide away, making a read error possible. DNA for the CDR3: TGTGCCAGCGGAAGGGGACAGAGCTACGAGCAGTACTTC. Amino acids: CASGRGQSYEQYF. V and J are TRBV2 and TRBJ2-7; 7 nucleotides match TRBD1. CDR3 size: 13 residues. The germline V gene has CDR1 SNHLY and CDR2 FYNNEI. The ends lost 8 bases at V and 3 bases at J; junction bases unmatched: 7.

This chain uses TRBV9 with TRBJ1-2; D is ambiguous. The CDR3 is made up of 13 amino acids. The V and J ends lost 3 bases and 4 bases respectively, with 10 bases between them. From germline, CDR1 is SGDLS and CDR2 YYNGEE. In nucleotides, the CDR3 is TGTGCCAGCAGCGGGGAGGACTTCTATGGCTACACCTTC. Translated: CASSGEDFYGYTF.